This passage covers 14 T cell receptor beta chains from one sample sequenced in a study of blood T cell repertoires in COVID-19. Assay used: immunoSEQ multiplex PCR; TCRdb lists only in-frame clones, some missing. The sample holds roughly 410,000 clones, approximately 89% seen once. Sequencing input: peripheral blood. Source of these receptors: a woman aged 60-70 years with COVID-19, enrolled during active disease.

The chain has TRBV2 and TRBJ1-1; D is perhaps TRBD1 (5 bases). This CDR3 contains 15 residues. The ends were cut back, 4 bases at V and 1 base at J, with 13 bases in the middle. Germline CDR1 SNHLY, CDR2 FYNNEI. The CDR3 coding sequence is TGTGCCAGCAGTGTGCAGGGCTCGAGGAACACTGAAGCTTTCTTT. Translating it yields CASSVQGSRNTEAFF.

This clone appeared a single time. The chain employs TRBV27 and TRBJ2-5; no definite D call. V lost 3 bases and J 3 bases, leaving 8 bases between the germline ends. There are 13 residues in the CDR3. CDR1 and CDR2 from the germline V gene are MNHEY and SMNVEV (reference sequence). The CDR3 is CASSFVAKETQYF. The CDR3 DNA reads as TGTGCCAGCAGTTTTGTGGCCAAAGAGACCCAGTACTTC.

The chain recombines TRBV6-6 with TRBJ1-5, with TRBD1 matching 9 bases. CDR3 length: 16 amino acids. V was clipped by 5 bases and J by 7 bases; unmatched bases: 12. Germline CDR1 reads MNHNY; CDR2 reads SVGAGI (reference sequence). The DNA for the CDR3 is TGTGCCAGCAGTGCCCCCGACAGGGGGAGGGGCCAGCCCCAGCATTTT. It yields the protein CASSAPDRGRGQPQHF.

This chain's CDR3 is CASSQGRTSGGRYEQYF. CDR3 coding DNA: TGTGCCAGCAGCCAAGGCCGGACTAGCGGGGGGCGGTACGAGCAGTACTTC. This chain links TRBV3-1 (or the pseudogene TRBV3-2) with TRBJ2-7, with 14 bases that match TRBD2. J lost 4 bases, V lost 1 base, and 6 bases had no gene match. CDR3 length: 17 amino acids. Germline V lookup: CDR1 LGHDT, CDR2 YNNKEL (reference sequence).

V usage is TRBV3-1 (or the pseudogene TRBV3-2) and J usage is TRBJ1-2; D not resolved. CDR1 and CDR2 from the germline V gene are LGHDT and YNNKEL (reference sequence). This CDR3 comprises 17 residues. Trimming removed 0 bases at V and 5 bases at J, with 19 bases between. CDR3 loop: CASSQETMRAGNYGYTF. The CDR3 region has the DNA TGTGCCAGCAGCCAAGAAACTATGAGGGCTGGAAATTATGGCTACACCTTC.

V usage is TRBV28 and J usage is TRBJ2-3; D unresolved. The CDR3 has 16 residues. CDR1 and CDR2 from the germline V gene are MDHEN and SYDVKM. V was clipped by 5 bases and J by 1 base, with 16 bases between them. This CDR3 is CASSPSGRLGTDTQYF. CDR3 nucleotides: TGTGCCAGCAGTCCTTCCGGAAGACTTGGCACAGATACGCAGTATTTT.

CDR3 sequence reads: CASSQGGAQETQYF. The CDR3 DNA reads as TGTGCCAGCAGTCAAGGGGGGGCTCAAGAGACCCAGTACTTC. J is TRBJ2-5 and V is TRBV28; possible D gene TRBD2, 7 bases. Trimming took 5 bases from V and 2 from J, leaving 12 bases between them. The CDR3 length is 14 residues. In germline, CDR1 is MDHEN, CDR2 SYDVKM.

V is TRBV5-1 and J is TRBJ2-5; D possibly corresponds to TRBD1 (5 bases). In germline, CDR1 is SGHRS, CDR2 YFSETQ. The CDR3 has 16 amino acids. V gave up 0 bases and J gave up 4 bases, with 16 bases separating them. This chain's CDR3 is CASSLEGQGRGETQYF. Here the CDR3 DNA reads TGCGCCAGCAGCTTGGAAGGGCAGGGAAGAGGAGAGACCCAGTACTTC.

The rearrangement uses TRBV9 and TRBJ1-5; perhaps TRBD1 as D (5 bases). The CDR3 has 15 residues. The germline CDR1 and CDR2 sequences are SGDLS and YYNGEE. V lost 3 bases and J 7 bases, leaving 17 bases between the germline ends. The CDR3 DNA reads as TGTGCCAGCAGCGCGAACCAGGGTCCAAACCAGCCCCAGCATTTT. Its protein is CASSANQGPNQPQHF.

This chain uses TRBV11-2 with TRBJ1-1; 7 nucleotides line up with TRBD1. V lost 3 bases to trimming and J lost 4 bases; unmatched junction nucleotides: 2. Germline V gene lookup returns CDR1 SGHAT and CDR2 FQNNGV. The CDR3 is made up of 13 amino acids. The CDR3: CASSFNRGTEAFF. The CDR3 DNA reads as TGTGCCAGCAGCTTCAACAGGGGCACTGAAGCTTTCTTT. Together with reference TRBV11-2 and TRBJ1-1, the CDR3 gives the full variable domain: EAGVAQSPRYKIIEKRQSVAFWCNPISGHATLYWYQQILGQGPKLLIQFQNNGVVDDSQLPKDRFSAERLKGVDSTLKIQPAKLEDSAVYLCASSFNRGTEAFFGQGTRLTVV.

The J gene is TRBJ1-5, the V gene TRBV6-1; D gene ambiguous. CDR3 length: 14 amino acids. Germline CDR1 MNHNS, CDR2 SASEGT. With 0 bases removed from V and 4 bases from J, the gap between germline ends came to 7 bases. The CDR3 DNA is TGTGCCAGCAGTGAAGCAGTCCGGAATCAGCCCCAGCATTTT. It yields the protein CASSEAVRNQPQHF.

The chain couples TRBV6-6 to TRBJ2-7; D not certain. V was clipped by 5 bases and J by 4 bases, with 15 bases between them. This CDR3 comprises 14 residues. Germline-derived CDR1 and CDR2 are MNHNY and SVGAGI (reference sequence). The CDR3 coding sequence is TGTGCCAGCAGTAAGTACGGAGATCAGTACGAGCAGTACTTC. It specifies CASSKYGDQYEQYF.

The chain carries TRBV5-1 and TRBJ1-2, with 7 bases aligning to TRBD1. The germline V gene has CDR1 SGHRS and CDR2 YFSETQ. The CDR3 is 13 residues long. V trimming: 4 bases; J trimming: 4 bases; junction bases outside the gene matches: 4. The CDR3 sequence is CASSMDRTYGYTF. The CDR3 DNA follows: TGCGCCAGCAGCATGGACAGGACCTATGGCTACACCTTC.

V gene TRBV5-1 combines with J gene TRBJ2-5; TRBD2 matches at 11 bases. V shed 5 bases and J 6 bases; nucleotides not matched to a gene: 12. CDR1 and CDR2 from the germline V gene are SGHRS and YFSETQ. CDR3 size: 16 residues. The CDR3 loop reads CASSQGLAAPKKTQYF. The CDR3 region has the DNA TGCGCCAGCAGTCAGGGACTAGCGGCACCTAAGAAGACCCAGTACTTC.